The 16 T cell receptor beta chains below were found in one sample sequenced in a study of blood T cell repertoires in COVID-19. TCRdb keeps only in-frame clones here, not all; method: immunoSEQ multiplex PCR. The data contain some 250,000 clones, around 82% of them seen just once; the ten biggest clones take up roughly 3.1%. Input material: peripheral blood. These TCRs come from a woman aged 18-30 years with acute or convalescent COVID-19.

The chain uses TRBV5-6 and TRBJ2-7, with D perhaps TRBD2 (5 bases). V gave up 1 base and J gave up 3 bases, with 8 bases separating them. CDR1 is SGHDT and CDR2 is YYEEEE in the germline V gene. The CDR3 is 13 residues long. The CDR3 reads CASSLTDYYEQYF. The CDR3 region has the DNA TGTGCCAGCAGCTTGACAGACTACTACGAGCAGTACTTC.

This clone was detected only once. CDR3 residues: CASSLAGVNTEAFF. CDR3 DNA sequence: TGTGCCAGCAGCTTAGCAGGAGTGAACACTGAAGCTTTCTTT. This chain joins TRBV7-9 and TRBJ1-1, with D hard to call. The CDR3 is made up of 14 amino acids. V was pared by 0 bases and J by 0 bases, with 5 bases between. The germline CDR1 and CDR2 sequences are SEHNR and FQNEAQ (reference sequence).

Written as DNA, the CDR3 is TGTGCCAGCAGCTCCAGCGGCACAGCCAACGGAAAACTGTTTTTT. Its translation is CASSSSGTANGKLFF. The chain carries TRBV11-2 and TRBJ1-4; unclear D gene. The V end lost 4 bases, the J end lost 10 bases, and 19 bases lay between the germline ends. The CDR3 sequence is 15 residues long. Germline values: CDR1 SGHAT, CDR2 FQNNGV.

The gene calls are TRBV9 and TRBJ1-5, with D possibly being TRBD1 (5 bases). This CDR3 contains 14 residues. Germline CDR1 is SGDLS and CDR2 is YYNGEE. The V end lost 4 bases, the J end lost 5 bases, and 13 bases lay between the germline ends. CDR3 nucleotides: TGTGCCAGCAGCTCAGGCGGGGGGTATCAGCCCCAGCATTTT. This codes for CASSSGGGYQPQHF.

The rearrangement links TRBV4-3 to TRBJ2-5; 10 nucleotides agree with TRBD1. CDR3 length: 15 amino acids. Unmatched junction bases numbered 2, after V lost 4 bases and J lost 0 bases. Germline CDR1 and CDR2: LGHNA and YSLEER. The CDR3 is CASSRGTGDQETQYF. CDR3 nucleotide sequence: TGCGCCAGCAGCCGCGGGACAGGGGACCAAGAGACCCAGTACTTC.

J is TRBJ2-1 and V is TRBV4-3; no reliable D call. CDR3 length: 14 residues. The V end was cut by 1 base, the J end by 6 bases, with 10 bases between. Looked up from germline, CDR1 is LGHNA and CDR2 is YSLEER. The DNA for the CDR3 is TGCGCCAGCAGCCAAGTTTCAGCAGGCAATGAGCAGTTCTTC. It specifies CASSQVSAGNEQFF.

The chain employs TRBV6-1 and TRBJ1-3, with D tentatively TRBD1 (6 bases). The CDR3 loop spans 15 amino acids. Germline assignment: CDR1 MNHNS and CDR2 SASEGT. Trimming cost V 3 bases and J 2 bases, with 11 bases left between them. The CDR3 region is CASSEVPGAGNTIYF. The CDR3 DNA is TGTGCCAGCAGTGAGGTGCCAGGGGCTGGAAACACCATATATTTT.

The genes are TRBV27 and TRBJ2-3; 8 nucleotides line up with TRBD1. Trimming took 5 bases from V and 4 from J; bases not matched to a gene: 11. The germline V gene encodes CDR1 MNHEY and CDR2 SMNVEV (reference sequence). The CDR3 runs 16 residues. The chain's CDR3 is CASSPDRGKWADTQYF. The CDR3 bases are TGTGCCAGCAGTCCAGACAGGGGAAAGTGGGCAGATACGCAGTATTTT.

The chain couples TRBV30 to TRBJ2-2; possibly TRBD1 for D (5 bases). Germline V gene sequence: CDR1 GTSNPN, CDR2 SVGIG (reference sequence). Trimming cost V 3 bases and J 0 bases, with 8 bases left between them. This CDR3 has 14 residues. CDR3 region: CAWSRVSNTGELFF. The DNA for the CDR3 is TGTGCCTGGAGCAGGGTCTCGAACACCGGGGAGCTGTTTTTT.

This clone was detected only a few times. The rearrangement joins TRBV5-1 to TRBJ2-1; D possibly corresponds to TRBD2 (6 bases). In germline, CDR1 is SGHRS, CDR2 YFSETQ. CDR3 size: 17 residues. With 0 bases removed from V and 2 bases from J, the gap between germline ends came to 15 bases. DNA of the CDR3: TGCGCCAGCAGCTTGGTGGGCCTAAGCGGGCCCTACAATGAGCAGTTCTTC. As protein: CASSLVGLSGPYNEQFF.

The rearrangement links TRBV4-2 to TRBJ1-1; possibly TRBD1 for D (6 bases). The CDR3 runs 15 residues. Germline values: CDR1 LGHNA, CDR2 YNFKEQ. V was trimmed by 1 base and J by 2 bases, leaving 11 bases between them. The CDR3 spells CASSQGGQRNTEAFF. CDR3 DNA: TGTGCCAGCAGCCAAGGAGGACAGAGAAACACTGAAGCTTTCTTT.

Concerning this clone itself: At the DNA level, this CDR3 is encoded by other sequences in the same sample as well. The J gene is TRBJ2-7, the V gene TRBV10-3; 11 positions match TRBD2. The CDR3 consists of 15 residues. Germline assignment: CDR1 ENHRY and CDR2 SYGVKD. Trimming cost V 0 bases and J 7 bases; bases outside gene matches: 5. The CDR3 sequence: CAISESSGRAGEQYF. CDR3 nucleotides: TGTGCCATCAGTGAGTCTAGCGGGAGGGCAGGGGAGCAGTACTTC.

The chain recombines TRBV19 with TRBJ1-1; TRBD1 aligns across 8 bases. J lost 4 bases, V lost 1 base, and 8 bases had no gene match. Germline lookup yields CDR1 LNHDA and CDR2 SQIVND (reference sequence). This CDR3 has 16 amino acids. CDR3 region: CASSIARTGSITEAFF. The CDR3 region has the DNA TGTGCCAGTAGTATAGCCCGGACAGGGTCGATCACTGAAGCTTTCTTT.

This chain connects TRBV7-2 to TRBJ1-2; D is undetermined. The CDR3 runs to 15 residues. In germline, CDR1 is SGHTA, CDR2 FQGNSA. V lost 1 base, J lost 2 bases, and 11 bases lay in between. CDR3 in DNA: TGTGCCAGCAGCTTAGTCCAACGAGAGAACTATGGCTACACCTTC. Amino acids: CASSLVQRENYGYTF.

The rearrangement joins TRBV27 to TRBJ2-3; D gene uncertain. Germline V lookup: CDR1 MNHEY, CDR2 SMNVEV (reference sequence). The CDR3 length is 12 residues. Trimming removed 5 bases at V and 0 bases at J, with 3 bases between. This CDR3 is CASSLSTDTQYF. CDR3 in DNA: TGTGCCAGCAGTCTGAGCACAGATACGCAGTATTTT.

The V and J genes are TRBV25-1 and TRBJ1-6, with D perhaps TRBD1 (5 bases). The CDR3 runs 14 residues. Germline-derived CDR1 and CDR2 are MGHDK and SYGVNS. V gave up 8 bases and J gave up 4 bases, with 12 bases separating them. As DNA, the CDR3 is TGTGCCAGCCAAAGGACACCTTATAATTCACCCCTCCACTTT. Its protein product is CASQRTPYNSPLHF.